Presented here are 12 T cell receptor beta chains from one specimen sequenced in a study of blood T cell repertoires in COVID-19 (dated by TCRdb to 2018 to 2020). The library was produced with the immunoSEQ multiplex PCR assay. TCRdb limited this immuneACCESS table to in-frame rearrangements with V and J called. A share of clones is missing; checked studies link under half to unresolved V genes, and the rest is unexplained. The sample table records 350,000 or so clones; 83% of these occur just once. The top ten clonotypes cover 2.5% to 3.5% of the sample. The sequenced material came from peripheral blood. These receptors all stem from a man in his thirties or forties with active or convalescent COVID-19.

V usage is TRBV2 and J usage is TRBJ2-3; the match to TRBD1 covers 7 bases. The CDR3 is made up of 15 amino acids. Unmatched junction bases numbered 7, after V lost 6 bases and J lost 1 base. Germline CDR1 SNHLY, CDR2 FYNNEI. The CDR3 coding sequence is TGTGCCAGCAGACCCTTACAGGGGCGCACAGATACGCAGTATTTT. Amino acids: CASRPLQGRTDTQYF. Variable domain in full (rest from reference TRBV2 and TRBJ2-3): EPEVTQTPSHQVTQMGQEVILRCVPISNHLYFYWYRQILGQKVEFLVSFYNNEISEKSEIFDDQFSVERPDGSNFTLKIRSTKLEDSAMYFCASRPLQGRTDTQYFGPGTRLTVL.

The V and J genes are TRBV25-1 and TRBJ1-2; weak D call: TRBD1 (5 bases). The CDR3 has 13 residues. Germline assignment: CDR1 MGHDK and CDR2 SYGVNS. Trimming took 4 bases from V and 6 from J, leaving 12 bases between them. CDR3 sequence: CASSAGGENGYTF. The CDR3 bases are TGTGCCAGCAGTGCGGGGGGAGAGAATGGCTACACCTTC.

The chain links TRBV2 to TRBJ2-2; D possibly corresponds to TRBD2 (5 bases). This CDR3 comprises 15 residues. Germline V lookup: CDR1 SNHLY, CDR2 FYNNEI. V was pared by 1 base and J by 5 bases, with 11 bases between. DNA for the CDR3: TGTGCCAGCAGTGAAGGGGTGAGAGGGACCGGGGAGCTGTTTTTT. The encoded protein is CASSEGVRGTGELFF.

This chain connects TRBV5-1 to TRBJ2-5, with 8 nucleotides matching TRBD2. The germline V gene has CDR1 SGHRS and CDR2 YFSETQ. The CDR3 runs to 15 residues. V shed 1 base, J shed 1 base, and the junction held 3 bases outside the gene matches. The CDR3 DNA sequence: TGCGCCAGCAGCTTGAGCGGGGGCCTCCAAGAGACCCAGTACTTC. Translating it yields CASSLSGGLQETQYF.

This clone was seen a handful of times. The chain couples TRBV7-9 to TRBJ2-1, with D possibly being TRBD1 (5 bases). The V end lost 6 bases, the J end lost 7 bases, and 16 bases lay between the germline ends. This CDR3 has 14 amino acids. Germline CDR1 reads SEHNR; CDR2 reads FQNEAQ (reference sequence). CDR3 nucleotide sequence: TGTGCCAGCAGTCAAGGGGTCCCGATTAATGAGCAGTTCTTC. This translates into CASSQGVPINEQFF.

The chain uses TRBV6-6 and TRBJ1-1, with TRBD1 as a possible D gene (5 bases). Germline V gives CDR1 MNHNY, CDR2 SVGAGI (reference sequence). The CDR3 spans 12 residues. Trimming left V 5 bases short and J 7 bases short, with 11 bases between. The CDR3 DNA sequence: TGTGCCAGCAGTGGCAGGGTGATTGAAGCTTTCTTT. Its translation is CASSGRVIEAFF.

The chain has TRBV28 and TRBJ2-7; a weak D match, TRBD2 (6 bases). The V and J ends lost 6 bases and 4 bases respectively, with 19 bases between them. CDR1 is MDHEN and CDR2 is SYDVKM in the germline V gene. CDR3 length equals 15 residues. The CDR3 reads CASRTGSGRGYEQYF. The CDR3 DNA reads as TGTGCCAGCAGGACTGGATCGGGACGGGGGTACGAGCAGTACTTC. The full variable domain, its missing parts supplied by reference TRBV28 and TRBJ2-7, is DVKVTQSSRYLVKRTGEKVFLECVQDMDHENMFWYRQDPGLGLRLIYFSYDVKMKEKGDIPEGYSVSREKKERFSLILESASTNQTSMYLCASRTGSGRGYEQYFGPGTRLTVT.

The CDR3 loop reads CASRWTGAIISNTGELFF. CDR3 sequence (DNA): TGTGCCAGCAGATGGACAGGGGCGATAATTTCGAACACCGGGGAGCTGTTTTTT. The V and J genes are TRBV28 and TRBJ2-2, with 9 bases that match TRBD1. V shed 6 bases and J 0 bases; nucleotides not matched to a gene: 11. Germline lookup yields CDR1 MDHEN and CDR2 SYDVKM. The CDR3 sequence is 18 residues long.

The V gene is TRBV5-1, the J gene TRBJ2-5; 7 bases match TRBD2. There are 14 residues in the CDR3. J was trimmed by 5 bases and V by 3 bases; bases with no gene match: 7. Germline CDR1 and CDR2: SGHRS and YFSETQ. The chain's CDR3 is CASSYGGGTETQYF. The CDR3 DNA follows: TGCGCCAGCAGCTACGGCGGGGGAACGGAGACCCAGTACTTC. The full variable domain, rest sourced from reference TRBV5-1 and TRBJ2-5, is KAGVTQTPRYLIKTRGQQVTLSCSPISGHRSVSWYQQTPGQGLQFLFEYFSETQRNKGNFPGRFSGRQFSNSRSEMNVSTLELGDSALYLCASSYGGGTETQYFGPGTRLLVL.

V usage is TRBV11-3 and J usage is TRBJ2-2; 7 nucleotides match TRBD2. V dropped 8 bases and J dropped 4; count of bases not matched to a gene: 7. CDR1 and CDR2 (germline): SGHNT, YENEEA. The CDR3 sequence is 14 residues long. The CDR3 is CASEPGEGTGELFF. DNA of the CDR3: TGTGCCAGCGAACCGGGGGAGGGCACCGGGGAGCTGTTTTTT.

This chain uses TRBV28 with TRBJ2-3, with TRBD2 matching over 10 bases. Unmatched junction bases numbered 10, after V lost 6 bases and J lost 4 bases. The CDR3 sequence is 16 residues long. CDR1 MDHEN and CDR2 SYDVKM come from the germline V gene. CDR3 coding DNA: TGTGCCAGCAGGATGATAGCGGGGGGAAGGGCAGATACGCAGTATTTT. It codes for CASRMIAGGRADTQYF. Looking up the rest from reference TRBV28 and TRBJ2-3 gives the full variable domain: DVKVTQSSRYLVKRTGEKVFLECVQDMDHENMFWYRQDPGLGLRLIYFSYDVKMKEKGDIPEGYSVSREKKERFSLILESASTNQTSMYLCASRMIAGGRADTQYFGPGTRLTVL.

V and J are TRBV9 and TRBJ2-2; 8 positions agree with TRBD1. With 4 bases clipped from V and 6 bases from J, the junction kept 8 bases outside the gene matches. The CDR3 sequence is 15 residues long. The germline CDR1 and CDR2 sequences are SGDLS and YYNGEE. The CDR3 protein is CASSTPDRVAGELFF. The CDR3 DNA is TGTGCCAGCAGCACCCCGGACAGGGTTGCCGGGGAGCTGTTTTTT.